The 18 T cell receptor beta chains below all came from one sample that was sequenced in a study of T cell repertoires in cytomegalovirus infection. TCRdb re-derived calls from the reads in MiXCR, one entry per CDR3 protein. Of under 500,000 distinct CDR3 sequences in the sample, roughly 42% were seen once. What these receptors recognize is not known. This sample comprised cultured PBMCs, obtained from culture after CMV antigen stimulation. These receptors all stem from a human donor in good health (CMV status not recorded). Some clones in this sample may be carry-over from other donors' samples.

This clonotype was counted a few times. The chain recombines TRBV10-3 with TRBJ1-1; possible D gene TRBD1, 6 bases. This CDR3 spans 17 amino acids. V gave up 2 bases and J gave up 1 base, with 17 bases separating them. CDR1 is ENHRY, CDR2 SYGVKD, per germline. CDR3 nucleotide sequence: TGTGCCATCAGTGAGACATATCGACAGGAAACGAACACTGAAGCTTTCTTT. Translated, it gives CAISETYRQETNTEAFF.

The chain carries TRBV7-9 and TRBJ1-4; no reliable D call. The CDR3 spans 15 residues. Germline values: CDR1 SEHNR, CDR2 FQNEAQ (reference sequence). V dropped 1 base and J dropped 4 bases, with 10 bases sitting between them. CDR3 DNA sequence: TGTGCCAGCAGCTTAGGGGCAGCTCATAATGAAAAACTGTTTTTT. Translated, it gives CASSLGAAHNEKLFF. Filled out from reference TRBV7-9 and TRBJ1-4, the complete variable domain reads DTGVSQNPRHKITKRGQNVTFRCDPISEHNRLYWYRQTLGQGPEFLTYFQNEAQLEKSRLLSDRFSAERPKGSFSTLEIQRTEQGDSAMYLCASSLGAAHNEKLFFGSGTQLSVL.

The genes are TRBV12-3 or TRBV12-4 and TRBJ2-7; 7 positions match TRBD1. V lost 6 bases, J lost 5 bases, and 10 bases stayed unmatched. The CDR3 length is 14 residues. Written as DNA, the CDR3 is TGTGCCAGCAGACTAGGGGGCGCTTTCCACGAGCAGTACTTC. Its translation: CASRLGGAFHEQYF.

This clonotype was detected a few times. The chain has TRBV19 and TRBJ1-5, with TRBD1 identical over 10 bases. V lost 5 bases to trimming and J lost 4 bases; unmatched junction nucleotides: 8. This CDR3 has 16 residues. CDR1 and CDR2 (germline): LNHDA, SQIVND (reference sequence). This CDR3 is CASSPGQGKLNQPQHF. As DNA, the CDR3 is TGTGCCAGTAGTCCGGGACAGGGGAAACTTAATCAGCCCCAGCATTTT.

The CDR3 is CASSLWEDGYTF. The CDR3 DNA follows: TGTGCCAGCAGCTTATGGGAAGATGGCTACACCTTC. The chain recombines TRBV7-9 with TRBJ1-2; D not certain. The CDR3 extends over 12 amino acids. Germline V gene sequence: CDR1 SEHNR, CDR2 FQNEAQ (reference sequence). Trimming pared 2 bases from V and 6 bases from J, leaving 7 bases between.

The J gene is TRBJ2-7, the V gene TRBV2; possibly TRBD1 or TRBD2 for D (6 bases each). This CDR3 has 15 amino acids. Trimming pared 4 bases from V and 11 bases from J, leaving 24 bases between. Germline lookup yields CDR1 SNHLY and CDR2 FYNNEI. The CDR3 spells CASSVSTGAIVREYF. Here the CDR3 DNA reads TGTGCCAGCAGTGTATCGACGGGGGCTATTGTAAGGGAGTACTTC.

This clonotype was counted a few times. The genes are TRBV7-2 and TRBJ2-1, with TRBD1 identical over 7 bases. Germline CDR1 reads SGHTA; CDR2 reads FQGNSA. V was clipped by 3 bases and J by 4 bases; unmatched bases: 6. This CDR3 spans 15 amino acids. CDR3 DNA: TGTGCCAGCAGCTTTAGGGACAGCCGTTACAATGAGCAGTTCTTC. Its translation: CASSFRDSRYNEQFF.

V usage is TRBV5-1 and J usage is TRBJ1-1; D is uncertain. The germline gives CDR1 SGHRS, CDR2 YFSETQ. The V end was cut by 0 bases, the J end by 4 bases, with 13 bases between. The CDR3 is 15 residues long. The CDR3: CASSLAVGGATEAFF. CDR3 nucleotides: TGCGCCAGCAGCTTGGCCGTGGGAGGTGCCACTGAAGCTTTCTTT.

The rearrangement joins TRBV12-3 or TRBV12-4 to TRBJ2-5; 13 bases match TRBD2. J was trimmed by 1 base and V by 7 bases; bases with no gene match: 12. The CDR3 extends over 18 amino acids. In DNA, the CDR3 is TGTGCCAGCACCCGTAGGGGACTAGCGGGACCGGCCCAAGAGACCCAGTACTTC. It specifies CASTRRGLAGPAQETQYF.

This clonotype was observed a few times. The chain combines TRBV7-6 with TRBJ2-5; 11 bases line up with TRBD2. Germline CDR1 SGHVS, CDR2 FNYEAQ. Trimming cost V 0 bases and J 4 bases; bases outside gene matches: 10. CDR3 size: 18 residues. The DNA of the CDR3 is TGTGCCAGCAGCTTAGCCCCGATAGCGGGAGGGGAGGGAGAGACCCAGTACTTC. This encodes CASSLAPIAGGEGETQYF.

This chain connects TRBV10-3 to TRBJ1-3; D unresolved. The CDR3 runs 15 residues. Trimming shortened V by 0 bases and J by 2 bases, and 8 bases separated the two germline ends. Germline CDR1 and CDR2: ENHRY and SYGVKD. This CDR3 is CAISESRSTGNTIYF. DNA of the CDR3: TGTGCCATCAGTGAGTCGCGGAGCACTGGAAACACCATATATTTT.

This rearrangement joins TRBV6-1 to TRBJ2-5, with 7 nucleotides matching TRBD1. CDR1 is MNHNS, CDR2 SASEGT, per germline. V lost 10 bases to trimming and J lost 1 base; unmatched junction nucleotides: 9. The CDR3 totals 14 residues. The DNA of the CDR3 is TGTGCCACCAGACTGACAGGGAGCCAAGAGACCCAGTACTTC. Translating gives CATRLTGSQETQYF.

This sequence joins TRBV6-2 or TRBV6-3 and TRBJ1-5; unclear D gene. Germline loops: CDR1 MNHEY, CDR2 SVGEGT. The CDR3 covers 13 residues. V gave up 6 bases and J gave up 3 bases, with 9 bases separating them. The chain's CDR3 is CASSQFANQPQHF. CDR3 in DNA: TGTGCCAGCAGCCAATTTGCCAATCAGCCCCAGCATTTT.

In its sample, this clonotype was seen a few times. The chain couples TRBV7-2 to TRBJ2-3; a weak D match, TRBD2 (6 bases). Germline CDR1 is SGHTA and CDR2 is FQGNSA. The CDR3 is 17 amino acids. V lost 5 bases to trimming and J lost 6 bases, with 24 bases between them. The chain's CDR3 is CASSQEGPGRGSDTQYF. The DNA for the CDR3 is TGTGCCAGCAGCCAGGAGGGCCCCGGACGAGGTTCGGATACGCAGTATTTT.

This clonotype was recorded a few times. V gene TRBV28 combines with J gene TRBJ1-1, with D unresolved. The length of the CDR3 is 14 residues. CDR1 is MDHEN and CDR2 is SYDVKM in the germline V gene. V shed 0 bases and J shed 6 bases, with 11 bases lying between them. Written as DNA, the CDR3 is TGTGCCAGCAGTTTATGGACCGAGCTTCCTGAAGCTTTCTTT. It is translated as CASSLWTELPEAFF. Full variable domain (missing parts from reference TRBV28 and TRBJ1-1): DVKVTQSSRYLVKRTGEKVFLECVQDMDHENMFWYRQDPGLGLRLIYFSYDVKMKEKGDIPEGYSVSREKKERFSLILESASTNQTSMYLCASSLWTELPEAFFGQGTRLTVV.

This clonotype was seen a few times. V gene TRBV7-2 combines with J gene TRBJ2-7; possibly TRBD1 for D (6 bases). Trimming cost V 8 bases and J 5 bases, with 13 bases left between them. CDR1 and CDR2 (germline): SGHTA, FQGNSA. CDR3 length equals 12 residues. Written as DNA, the CDR3 is TGTGCCAGCGGGAACAGGGCCCACGAGCAGTACTTC. Residues: CASGNRAHEQYF.

The J gene is TRBJ1-1, the V gene TRBV9; 10 nucleotides agree with TRBD1. In germline, CDR1 is SGDLS, CDR2 YYNGEE. After removal of 0 bases from V and 4 bases from J, the junction contained 3 bases not matched to a gene. CDR3 length: 15 amino acids. Here the CDR3 reads CASSVVWTGGTEAFF. The DNA of the CDR3 is TGTGCCAGCAGCGTAGTCTGGACAGGGGGCACTGAAGCTTTCTTT.

The rearrangement links TRBV6-6 to TRBJ1-1; D is uncertain. Germline values: CDR1 MNHNY, CDR2 SVGAGI (reference sequence). CDR3 length: 13 amino acids. Between the trimmed V and J ends, which lost 6 bases and 2 bases, there was a span of 10 bases. Here the CDR3 DNA reads TGTGCCAGCAGCGTGATTCTTAACACTGAAGCTTTCTTT. It translates to CASSVILNTEAFF.